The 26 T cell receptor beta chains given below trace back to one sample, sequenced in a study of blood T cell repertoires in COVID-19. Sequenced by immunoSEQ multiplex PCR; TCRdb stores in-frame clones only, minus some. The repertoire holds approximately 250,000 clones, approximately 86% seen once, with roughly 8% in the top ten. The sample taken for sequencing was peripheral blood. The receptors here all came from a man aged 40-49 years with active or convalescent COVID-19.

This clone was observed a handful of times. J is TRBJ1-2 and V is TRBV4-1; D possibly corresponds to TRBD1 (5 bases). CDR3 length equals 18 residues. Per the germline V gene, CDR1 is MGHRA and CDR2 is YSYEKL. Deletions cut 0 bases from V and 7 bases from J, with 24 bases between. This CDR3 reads CASSQDLAGTGEFSGYTF. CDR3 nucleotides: TGCGCCAGCAGCCAAGATTTAGCCGGAACAGGTGAATTTAGTGGCTACACCTTC.

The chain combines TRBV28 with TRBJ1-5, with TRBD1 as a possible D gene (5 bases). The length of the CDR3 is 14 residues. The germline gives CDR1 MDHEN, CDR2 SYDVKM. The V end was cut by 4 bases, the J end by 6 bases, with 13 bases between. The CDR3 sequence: CASSSGTEGQPQHF. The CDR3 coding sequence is TGTGCCAGCAGTTCCGGGACGGAGGGTCAGCCCCAGCATTTT.

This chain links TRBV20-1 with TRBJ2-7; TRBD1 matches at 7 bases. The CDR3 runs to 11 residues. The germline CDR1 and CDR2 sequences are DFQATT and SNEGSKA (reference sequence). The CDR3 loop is CSAGGSYEQYF. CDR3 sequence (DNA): TGCAGCGCAGGGGGCTCCTACGAGCAGTACTTC.

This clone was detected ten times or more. The CDR3 region is CSAEGGGFNEKLFF. The DNA for the CDR3 is TGCAGCGCCGAGGGCGGCGGGTTCAATGAAAAACTGTTTTTT. V and J are TRBV29-1 and TRBJ1-4; the D is unclear. Between the trimmed V and J ends, which lost 7 bases and 5 bases, there was a span of 17 bases. Germline V gene lookup returns CDR1 SQVTM and CDR2 ANQGSEA. This CDR3 is built from 14 residues.

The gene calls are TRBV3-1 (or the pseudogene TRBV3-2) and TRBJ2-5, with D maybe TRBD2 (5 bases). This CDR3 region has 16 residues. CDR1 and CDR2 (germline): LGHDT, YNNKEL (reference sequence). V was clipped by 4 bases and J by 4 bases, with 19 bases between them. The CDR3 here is CASSLSSGVEAETQYF. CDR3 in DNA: TGTGCCAGCAGCCTCTCATCCGGGGTGGAAGCAGAGACCCAGTACTTC.

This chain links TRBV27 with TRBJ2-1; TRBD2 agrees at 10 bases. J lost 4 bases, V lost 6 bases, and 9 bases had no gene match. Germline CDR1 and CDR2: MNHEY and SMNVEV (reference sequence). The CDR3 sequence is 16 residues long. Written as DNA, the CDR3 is TGTGCCAGCAGCGAGACGACTAGCGGGTTTTACAATGAGCAGTTCTTC. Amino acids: CASSETTSGFYNEQFF.

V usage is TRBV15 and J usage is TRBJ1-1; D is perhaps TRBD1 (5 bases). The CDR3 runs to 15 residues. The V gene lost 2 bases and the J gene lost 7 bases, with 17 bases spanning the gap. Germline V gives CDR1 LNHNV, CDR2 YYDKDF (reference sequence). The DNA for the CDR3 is TGTGCCACCAGCAGATCAAGGGGTGGGTATATTGAAGCTTTCTTT. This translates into CATSRSRGGYIEAFF.

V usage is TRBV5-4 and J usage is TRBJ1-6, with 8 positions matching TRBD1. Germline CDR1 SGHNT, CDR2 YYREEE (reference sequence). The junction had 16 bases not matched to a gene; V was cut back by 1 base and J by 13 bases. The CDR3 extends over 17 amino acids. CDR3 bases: TGTGCCAGCAGCTTGTCAGGACAGGGACTTCGGAGTCTCCCCCTCCACTTT. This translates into CASSLSGQGLRSLPLHF.

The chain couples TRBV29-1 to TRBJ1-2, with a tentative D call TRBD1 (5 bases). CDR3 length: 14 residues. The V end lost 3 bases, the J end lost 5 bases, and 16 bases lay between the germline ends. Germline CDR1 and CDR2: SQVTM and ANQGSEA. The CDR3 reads CSVEGRQGGYGYTF. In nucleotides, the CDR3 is TGCAGCGTTGAGGGTCGGCAGGGTGGGTATGGCTACACCTTC.

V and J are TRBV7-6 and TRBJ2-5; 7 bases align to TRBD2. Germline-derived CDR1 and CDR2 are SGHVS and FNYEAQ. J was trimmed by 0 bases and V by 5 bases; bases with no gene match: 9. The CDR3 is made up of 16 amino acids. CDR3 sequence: CASSHPQSGDQETQYF. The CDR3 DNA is TGTGCCAGCAGCCACCCCCAAAGCGGGGACCAAGAGACCCAGTACTTC.

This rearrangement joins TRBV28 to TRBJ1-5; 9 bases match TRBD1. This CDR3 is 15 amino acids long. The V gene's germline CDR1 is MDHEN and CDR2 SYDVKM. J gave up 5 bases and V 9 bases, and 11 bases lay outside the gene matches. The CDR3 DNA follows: TGTGCCAGTCAGACTGACAGGGGGTATTATCAGCCCCAGCATTTT. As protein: CASQTDRGYYQPQHF.

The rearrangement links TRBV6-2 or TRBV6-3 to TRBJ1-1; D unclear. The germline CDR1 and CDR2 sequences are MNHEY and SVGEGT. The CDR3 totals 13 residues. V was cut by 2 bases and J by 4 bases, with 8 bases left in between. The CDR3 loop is CASSYPSGTEAFF. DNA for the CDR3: TGTGCCAGCAGTTACCCATCCGGCACTGAAGCTTTCTTT.

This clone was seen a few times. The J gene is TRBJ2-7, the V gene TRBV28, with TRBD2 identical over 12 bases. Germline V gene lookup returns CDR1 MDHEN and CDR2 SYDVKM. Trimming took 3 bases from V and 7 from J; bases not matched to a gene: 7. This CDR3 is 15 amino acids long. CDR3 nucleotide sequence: TGTGCCAGCAGTTTCCCTAGCGGGGGGGTTTGGGAGCAGTACTTC. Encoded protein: CASSFPSGGVWEQYF.

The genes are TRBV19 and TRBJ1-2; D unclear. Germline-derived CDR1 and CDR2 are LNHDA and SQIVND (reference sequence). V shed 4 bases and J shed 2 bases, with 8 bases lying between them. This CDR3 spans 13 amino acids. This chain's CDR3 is CASSNLANYGYTF. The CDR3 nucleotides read TGTGCCAGTAGTAACCTGGCCAACTATGGCTACACCTTC.

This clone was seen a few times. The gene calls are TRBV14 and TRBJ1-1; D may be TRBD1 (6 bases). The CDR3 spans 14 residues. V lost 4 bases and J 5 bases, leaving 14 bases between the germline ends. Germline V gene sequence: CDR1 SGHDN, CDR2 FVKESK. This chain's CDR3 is CASSPQGGLTEAFF. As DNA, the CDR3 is TGTGCCAGCAGCCCTCAAGGGGGTTTAACTGAAGCTTTCTTT.

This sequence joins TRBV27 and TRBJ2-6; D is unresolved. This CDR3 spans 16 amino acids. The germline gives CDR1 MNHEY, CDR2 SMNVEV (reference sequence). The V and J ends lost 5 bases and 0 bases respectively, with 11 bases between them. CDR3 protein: CASSLILSSGANVLTF. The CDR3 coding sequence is TGTGCCAGCAGTCTAATACTGAGCTCTGGGGCCAACGTCCTGACTTTC.

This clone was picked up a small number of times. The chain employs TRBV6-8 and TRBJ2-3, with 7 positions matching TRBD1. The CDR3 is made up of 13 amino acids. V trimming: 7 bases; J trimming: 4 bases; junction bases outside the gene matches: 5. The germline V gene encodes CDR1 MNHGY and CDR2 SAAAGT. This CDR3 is CASTETGPDTQYF. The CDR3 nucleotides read TGTGCCAGCACGGAGACAGGGCCAGATACGCAGTATTTT.

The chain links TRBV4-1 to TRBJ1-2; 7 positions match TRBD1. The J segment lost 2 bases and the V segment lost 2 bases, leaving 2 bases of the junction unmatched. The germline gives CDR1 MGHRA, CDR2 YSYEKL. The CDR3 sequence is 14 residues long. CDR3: CASSQTGQNYGYTF. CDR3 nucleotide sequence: TGCGCCAGCAGCCAAACGGGACAGAACTATGGCTACACCTTC.

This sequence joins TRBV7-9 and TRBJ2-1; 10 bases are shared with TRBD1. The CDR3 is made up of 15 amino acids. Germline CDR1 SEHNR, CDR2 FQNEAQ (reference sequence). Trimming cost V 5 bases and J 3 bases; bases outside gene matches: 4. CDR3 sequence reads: CASSTGTGDYNEQFF. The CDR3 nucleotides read TGTGCCAGCAGCACCGGGACAGGGGACTACAATGAGCAGTTCTTC.

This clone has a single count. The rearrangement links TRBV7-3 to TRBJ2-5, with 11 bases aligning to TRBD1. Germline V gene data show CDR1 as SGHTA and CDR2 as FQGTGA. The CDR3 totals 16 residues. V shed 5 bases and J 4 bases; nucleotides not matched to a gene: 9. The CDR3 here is CASSPRTGGGRETQYF. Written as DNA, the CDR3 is TGTGCCAGCAGCCCACGGACAGGGGGCGGAAGAGAGACCCAGTACTTC. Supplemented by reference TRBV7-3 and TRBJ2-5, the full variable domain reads GAGVSQTPSNKVTEKGKYVELRCDPISGHTALYWYRQSLGQGPEFLIYFQGTGAADDSGLPNDRFFAVRPEGSVSTLKIQRTERGDSAVYLCASSPRTGGGRETQYFGPGTRLLVL.

Here the CDR3 DNA reads TGCAGCGTTGAGGGGGGACAGGGGCGGTGGGAGCAGTTCTTC. Encoded protein: CSVEGGQGRWEQFF. The rearrangement joins TRBV29-1 to TRBJ2-1; 10 bases are a match to TRBD1. V was clipped by 3 bases and J by 10 bases; unmatched bases: 9. Germline V CDR1 and CDR2: SQVTM, ANQGSEA. The CDR3 length is 14 residues.

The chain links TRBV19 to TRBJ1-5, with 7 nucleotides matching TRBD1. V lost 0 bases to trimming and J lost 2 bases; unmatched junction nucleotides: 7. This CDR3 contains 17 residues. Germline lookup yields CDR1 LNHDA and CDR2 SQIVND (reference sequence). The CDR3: CASSIDIPGGGNQPQHF. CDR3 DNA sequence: TGTGCCAGTAGTATAGATATTCCAGGGGGAGGCAATCAGCCCCAGCATTTT.

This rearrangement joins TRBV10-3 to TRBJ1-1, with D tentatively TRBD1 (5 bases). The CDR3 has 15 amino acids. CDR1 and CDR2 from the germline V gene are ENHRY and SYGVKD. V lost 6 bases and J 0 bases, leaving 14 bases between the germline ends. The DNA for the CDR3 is TGTGCCATCAGAAACCAGACAGAGATGAACACTGAAGCTTTCTTT. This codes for CAIRNQTEMNTEAFF.

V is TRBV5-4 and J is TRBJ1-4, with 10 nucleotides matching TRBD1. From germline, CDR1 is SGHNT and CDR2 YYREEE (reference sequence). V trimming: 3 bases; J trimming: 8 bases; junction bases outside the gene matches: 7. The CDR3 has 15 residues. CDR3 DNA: TGTGCCAGCAGCTCAACGACAGGGGGCGCGGAAAAACTGTTTTTT. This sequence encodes CASSSTTGGAEKLFF.

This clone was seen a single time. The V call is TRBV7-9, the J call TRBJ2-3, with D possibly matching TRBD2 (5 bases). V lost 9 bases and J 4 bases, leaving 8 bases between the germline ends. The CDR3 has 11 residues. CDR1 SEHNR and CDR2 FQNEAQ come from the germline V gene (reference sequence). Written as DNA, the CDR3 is TGTGCCAGTGGAGGTTCAGATACGCAGTATTTT. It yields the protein CASGGSDTQYF.

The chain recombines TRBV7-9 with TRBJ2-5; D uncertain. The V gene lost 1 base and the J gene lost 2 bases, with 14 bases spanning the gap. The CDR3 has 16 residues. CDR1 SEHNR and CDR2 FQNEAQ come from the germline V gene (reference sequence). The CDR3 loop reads CASSLVPVFPQETQYF. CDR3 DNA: TGTGCCAGCAGCTTAGTACCAGTATTTCCTCAAGAGACCCAGTACTTC.